The entry below gives a single T cell receptor beta chain sequence along with its context. Its antigen is not known. Germline V gene data show CDR1 as MNHEY and CDR2 as SMNVEV (reference sequence). V lost 1 base and J 8 bases, leaving 14 bases between the germline ends. This CDR3 region has 14 residues. This sample was taken from a study of identifying expanded T cells in peripheral blood. The study, taken as a whole, reports: Technical replicates showed about 1.2 changed clones; around 2 weeks roughly 18; four weeks 19.

Profiling relied on immunoSEQ multiplex PCR, and the TCRdb table lists in-frame clones only, not all of them. This sample yields about 94,000 clones, of which nearly 90% are seen a single time; about 6% belongs to the top ten. The sample taken for sequencing was blood. This chain links TRBV27 with TRBJ1-2; maybe TRBD1 (5 bases). The clonotype originates from a person aged 18 to 69 in good health. The DNA for the CDR3 is TGTGCCAGCAGTTTATATCCGGGGGTCCAGGGCTACACCTTC. Amino acid sequence: CASSLYPGVQGYTF.